This TCR beta chain was profiled in a study of post-analysis software for immune sequencing data. Broader study findings: The study found significantly lower normalized Chao1 diversity in multiple sclerosis patients than in controls. TRBV5-6, TRBV5-1 and TRBV20-1 belonged to a set of roughly 5 TRBV segments that were more frequent in patients than controls. Samples from one preparation batch, clustered by F measure, grouped strongly together.

The table lists this clonotype with a few counts. Its matching antigen is unknown. The CDR3 spans 16 residues. In germline, CDR1 is DFQATT, CDR2 SNEGSKA (reference sequence). V lost 1 base and J lost 7, with 20 bases in between. The library was made from cDNA and included unique molecular identifiers. The T cell input of about 0.85 to 10 million gave 400,000 to 500,000 cDNA molecules. From the PCR reads, TCRdb called clonotypes with MiXCR, one entry per CDR3 protein. The sample contains about 760,000 distinct CDR3 sequences, 30% of which appear only once. The origin of this receptor is a girl under 18 with multiple sclerosis. The specimen sequenced was blood. The gene calls are TRBV20-1 and TRBJ1-5; D not resolved. The CDR3 DNA is TGCAGTGCTAGAGCTATCGGACTCGCAATCCGCCAGCCCCAGCATTTT. As protein: CSARAIGLAIRQPQHF.